This entry concerns a single T cell receptor beta chain. Its specificity is not known. J lost 8 bases, V lost 5 bases, and 9 bases had no gene match. Per germline, CDR1 SEHNR and CDR2 FQNEAQ (reference sequence). The CDR3 loop spans 15 amino acids. The data derive from a study of cytomegalovirus exposure and HLA in healthy donors. As for the study in general: As released early, the data held 70 million to 95 million unique TCRs from HLA-typed donors. Findings and limits, study-wide: In a later analysis, TCR beta V- and J-gene trimming showed a link to a missense DCLRE1C variant. The classifier reportedly diagnosed cytomegalovirus status with high sensitivity and specificity.

Primers for the PCR totalled 60 Vbeta and 13 Jbeta. TCRdb's table, derived via immunoSEQ multiplex PCR, lists solely in-frame clones and lacks some. The data contain under 95,000 clones, 80% of them seen just once; the ten biggest clones take up 0.8% to 1.1%. This rearrangement joins TRBV7-9 to TRBJ2-2; 9 positions match TRBD2. The origin of this receptor is a male donor in good health and CMV-seronegative. The sequenced sample was PBMCs. CDR3 protein: CASSPGLASTGELFF. The CDR3 nucleotides read TGTGCCAGCAGCCCGGGACTAGCAAGCACTGGGGAGCTGTTTTTT. Full variable domain (rest looked up from reference TRBV7-9 and TRBJ2-2): DTGVSQNPRHKITKRGQNVTFRCDPISEHNRLYWYRQTLGQGPEFLTYFQNEAQLEKSRLLSDRFSAERPKGSFSTLEIQRTEQGDSAMYLCASSPGLASTGELFFGEGSRLTVL.